This TCR beta chain was identified in a study of T cells in Graves' hyperthyroidism and ophthalmopathy. V was pared by 6 bases and J by 5 bases, with 16 bases between. The CDR3 is made up of 14 amino acids. Regions amplified from RNA transcripts were the TCR beta CDR3 regions. Carried out on the TCR CDR3, a first-round RT-PCR used the HTBI primer set. TCRdb passed the multiplex PCR reads through MiXCR, listing each CDR3 protein once. The data show fewer than 450,000 distinct CDR3 sequences, with 13% to 15% seen just once and approximately 19% held by the top ten. Sequenced material: blood. The V call is TRBV12-3 or TRBV12-4, the J call TRBJ1-1; a weak D match, TRBD1 (6 bases). This receptor was identified in a woman aged 60-70 years with Graves' ophthalmopathy. CDR3 nucleotide sequence: TGTGCCAGCAGCTTATCGGGGGCAGGGACTGAAGCTTTCTTT. It is translated as CASSLSGAGTEAFF.